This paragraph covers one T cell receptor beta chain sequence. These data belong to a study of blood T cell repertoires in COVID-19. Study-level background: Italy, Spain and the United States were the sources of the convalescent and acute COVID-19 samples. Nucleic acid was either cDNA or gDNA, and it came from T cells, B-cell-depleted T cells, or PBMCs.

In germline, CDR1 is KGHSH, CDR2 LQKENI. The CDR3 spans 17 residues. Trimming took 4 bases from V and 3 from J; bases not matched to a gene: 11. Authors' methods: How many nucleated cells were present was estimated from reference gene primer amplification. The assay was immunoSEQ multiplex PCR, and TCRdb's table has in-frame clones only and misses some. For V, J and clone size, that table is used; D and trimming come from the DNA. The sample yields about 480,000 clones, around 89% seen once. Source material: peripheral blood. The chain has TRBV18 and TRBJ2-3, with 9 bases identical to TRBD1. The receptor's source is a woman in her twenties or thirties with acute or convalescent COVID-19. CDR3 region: CASSLGGSGTGTDTQYF. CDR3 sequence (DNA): TGTGCCAGCTCACTTGGGGGATCCGGGACAGGGACAGATACGCAGTATTTT.